This entry is about one T cell receptor (beta chain). The CDR3 has 19 residues. After removal of 4 bases from V and 2 bases from J, the junction contained 17 bases not matched to a gene. CDR1 and CDR2 (germline): LNHNV, YYDKDF (reference sequence). The sample belongs to a study of blood T cell repertoires in COVID-19. Study-level information: The United States, Italy and Spain provided the acute and convalescent COVID-19 samples. The cDNA or gDNA used as material had been derived from T cells, B-cell-depleted T cells, or PBMCs.

Authors' processing steps: Estimation of nucleated cell counts relied on the amplification of reference gene primers. Repertoires were generated with immunoSEQ multiplex PCR, while TCRdb's copy carries only in-frame clones and drops some. V, J and clone size are taken as reported in that table, and D and trimming were inferred from the DNA itself. The sample holds fewer than 250,000 clones; roughly 81% are singletons and the top ten take less than 4.5%. This clonotype was obtained from a man aged 50 or older with acute or convalescent COVID-19. The chain has TRBV15 and TRBJ2-7; 10 bases are a match to TRBD2. Input material: peripheral blood. The CDR3 loop is CATSTQTGVGLAGAYEQYF. CDR3 coding DNA: TGTGCCACCAGCACTCAAACAGGTGTAGGTCTAGCGGGGGCCTACGAGCAGTACTTC.